This entry describes one T cell receptor beta chain. Its antigen is currently unknown. These data originate in a study of T cell repertoires in aging, cancer and after chemotherapy. About the study: Donor ages fell into six groups from 30 or younger up to 70 or older. Healthy donor repertoires were recorded over several months to years and showed clear clonal overlap.

Regarding the study as a whole: The repertoire data cannot show anything about immunological memory following chemotherapy.

Amplification of TCR beta used genomic DNA extracted from peripheral blood. Trimming left V 5 bases short and J 0 bases short, with 9 bases between. The CDR3 spans 14 residues. Germline CDR1 and CDR2: KGHDR and SFDVKD. Rearranged V-D-J TRB sequences were amplified with a mixed TRB-A/B primer pool. Each CDR3 protein is one row after TCRdb ran MiXCR on the multiplex PCR reads. The table lists approximately 8,300 distinct CDR3 sequences, around a third of them singletons. The source of this sequence is a human donor in good health. The donor label of this sample is uncertain. J is TRBJ2-5 and V is TRBV24-1, with D perhaps TRBD1 (6 bases). Source material: blood. The CDR3 is CATSGGQYQETQYF. In DNA form, the CDR3 reads TGTGCCACCAGTGGTGGACAGTACCAAGAGACCCAGTACTTC.